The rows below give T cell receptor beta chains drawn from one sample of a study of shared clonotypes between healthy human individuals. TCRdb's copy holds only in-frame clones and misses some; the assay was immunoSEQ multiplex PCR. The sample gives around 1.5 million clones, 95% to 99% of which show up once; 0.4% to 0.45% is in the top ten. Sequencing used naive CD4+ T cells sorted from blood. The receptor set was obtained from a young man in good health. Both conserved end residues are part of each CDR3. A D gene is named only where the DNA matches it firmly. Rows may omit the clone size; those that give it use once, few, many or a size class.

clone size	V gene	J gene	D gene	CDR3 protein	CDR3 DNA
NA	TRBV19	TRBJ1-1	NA	CASSIDIVNTEAFF	TGTGCCAGTAGTATAGACATAGTGAACACTGAAGCTTTCTTT
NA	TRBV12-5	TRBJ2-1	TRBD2	CASGLTRTSGSSYNEQFF	TGTGCTAGTGGTTTGACCCGGACTAGCGGCAGCTCCTACAATGAGCAGTTCTTC
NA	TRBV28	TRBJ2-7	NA	CASSFTGAYEQYF	TGTGCCAGCAGTTTCACCGGGGCCTACGAGCAGTACTTC
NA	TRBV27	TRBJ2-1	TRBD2	CASSQGLAGSNEQFF	TGTGCCAGCAGTCAGGGACTAGCGGGTTCCAATGAGCAGTTCTTC
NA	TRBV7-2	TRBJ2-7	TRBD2	CASSPTSGRYEQYF	TGTGCCAGCAGCCCGACTAGCGGGAGATACGAGCAGTACTTC
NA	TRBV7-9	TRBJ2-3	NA	CASSLISTDTQYF	TGTGCCAGCAGCTTAATTTCGACAGATACGCAGTATTTT
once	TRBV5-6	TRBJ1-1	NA	CASSPMGNTEAFF	TGTGCCAGCAGTCCCATGGGAAACACTGAAGCTTTCTTT
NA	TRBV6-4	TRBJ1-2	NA	CASSEVWGAGYTF	TGTGCCAGCAGTGAAGTGTGGGGGGCTGGCTACACCTTC
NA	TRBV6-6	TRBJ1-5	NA	CASSYEGQPQHF	TGTGCCAGCAGTTACGAGGGTCAGCCCCAGCATTTT
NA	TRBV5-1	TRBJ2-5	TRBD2	CASTPGTSGNQETQYF	TGCGCCAGCACCCCAGGGACTAGCGGGAACCAAGAGACCCAGTACTTC
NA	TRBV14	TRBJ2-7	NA	CASSPRGTGEQYF	TGTGCCAGCAGCCCCCGCGGGACTGGCGAGCAGTACTTC
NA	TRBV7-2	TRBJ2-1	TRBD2	CASSLVKAGGPLEQFF	TGTGCCAGCAGCTTAGTTAAGGCGGGAGGGCCTCTTGAGCAGTTCTTC
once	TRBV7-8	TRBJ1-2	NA	CASSFSTANYGYTF	TGTGCCAGCAGCTTCTCGACAGCTAACTATGGCTACACCTTC
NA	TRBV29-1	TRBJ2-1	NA	CSVEVAYNEQFF	TGCAGCGTTGAAGTCGCATACAATGAGCAGTTCTTC
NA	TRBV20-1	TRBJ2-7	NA	CSAPNFTTTHF	TGCAGTGCTCCTAACTTCACTACCACCCATTTT
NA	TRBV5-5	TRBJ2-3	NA	CASRPGLKSTDTQYF	TGTGCCAGCAGACCTGGGTTAAAAAGCACAGATACGCAGTATTTT
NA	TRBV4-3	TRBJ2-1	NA	CASSQFGKYNEQFF	TGCGCCAGCAGCCAATTCGGGAAATACAATGAGCAGTTCTTC
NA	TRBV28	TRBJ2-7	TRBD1	CASDRTGAIYEQYF	TGTGCCAGCGACAGGACAGGGGCCATCTACGAGCAGTACTTC
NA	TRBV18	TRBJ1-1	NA	CASSPLQGTEAFF	TGTGCCAGCTCACCTCTACAGGGAACTGAAGCTTTCTTT
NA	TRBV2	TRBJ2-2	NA	CASLENGELFF	TGTGCCAGCCTAGAAAACGGGGAGCTGTTTTTT
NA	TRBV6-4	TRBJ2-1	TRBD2	CASSDSLAGEYNEQFF	TGTGCCAGCAGTGACAGTCTAGCGGGGGAGTACAATGAGCAGTTCTTC
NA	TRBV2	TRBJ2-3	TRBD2	CASSLTSGSTDTQYF	TGTGCCAGCAGTCTGACTAGCGGAAGCACAGATACGCAGTATTTT
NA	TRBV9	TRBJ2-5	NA	CASSVARTGKKETQYF	TGTGCCAGCAGCGTAGCTAGAACAGGGAAAAAAGAGACCCAGTACTTC
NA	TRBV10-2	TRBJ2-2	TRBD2	CASRAREGGTGELFF	TGCGCCAGCAGAGCGCGGGAGGGGGGCACCGGGGAGCTGTTTTTT
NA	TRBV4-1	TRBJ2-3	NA	CASSNWGPGGPDTQYF	TGCGCCAGCAGCAACTGGGGTCCGGGTGGGCCAGATACGCAGTATTTT
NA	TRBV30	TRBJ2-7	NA	CAWSGYFKGGRTGPYEQYF	TGTGCCTGGAGTGGGTATTTTAAAGGGGGGCGAACGGGACCCTACGAGCAGTACTTC
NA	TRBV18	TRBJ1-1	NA	CASSRIGGPGMNTEAFF	TGTGCCAGCTCACGAATAGGAGGACCCGGGATGAACACTGAAGCTTTCTTT
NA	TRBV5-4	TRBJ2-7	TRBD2	CASSPLAGGPNEQYF	TGTGCCAGCAGCCCCCTAGCGGGAGGGCCTAACGAGCAGTACTTC
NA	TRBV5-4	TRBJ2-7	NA	CASSLSAEDSYEQYF	TGTGCCAGCAGCTTGTCAGCGGAGGACTCCTACGAGCAGTACTTC
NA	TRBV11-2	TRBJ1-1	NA	CASTRGGLNTEAFF	TGTGCCAGCACCCGCGGGGGCTTGAACACTGAAGCTTTCTTT
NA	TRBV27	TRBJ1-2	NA	CASSLAGGYGYTF	TGTGCCAGCAGTCTCGCCGGAGGTTATGGCTACACCTTC
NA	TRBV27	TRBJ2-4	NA	CASSLFDGRSLAKNIQYF	TGTGCCAGCAGTCTTTTCGACGGACGAAGCCTAGCCAAAAACATTCAGTACTTC
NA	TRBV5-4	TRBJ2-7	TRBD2	CASSAVLAGPLSGEQYF	TGTGCCAGCAGCGCGGTTCTAGCGGGTCCCCTCTCCGGGGAGCAGTACTTC
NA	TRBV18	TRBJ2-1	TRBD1	CASSPLQGDEQFF	TGTGCCAGCTCACCACTACAGGGGGATGAGCAGTTCTTC
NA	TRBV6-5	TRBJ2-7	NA	CASSYVNRVHEQYF	TGTGCCAGCAGCTACGTCAACAGGGTCCACGAGCAGTACTTC
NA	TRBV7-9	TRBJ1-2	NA	CASSFRQDYGYTF	TGTGCCAGCAGTTTTCGACAGGACTATGGCTACACCTTC
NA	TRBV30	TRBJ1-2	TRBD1	CAWVPGQDIYGYTF	TGTGCCTGGGTTCCGGGACAGGATATTTATGGCTACACCTTC
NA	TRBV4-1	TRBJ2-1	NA	CASSQEGGLIYNEQFF	TGCGCCAGCAGCCAAGAAGGGGGGTTGATCTACAATGAGCAGTTCTTC
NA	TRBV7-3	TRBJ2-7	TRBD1	CASSLGTAGYEQYF	TGTGCCAGCAGCTTGGGGACAGCAGGTTACGAGCAGTACTTC